The present T cell receptor (beta chain) was sequenced within a study of OX40 agonist ivuxolimab in advanced cancers. Study summary: Ivuxolimab is an agonistic anti-OX40 (CD134) antibody, and patients were treated with it.

Generated by immunoSEQ multiplex PCR, the TCRdb table keeps only in-frame clones and is missing some. The sample has some 51,000 clones, around 85% seen once; the top ten hold roughly 13%. Notes on the study in general: At doses 0.1 to 3.0 mg/kg, CD4+ and CD8+ clones expanded. With doses of 0.1-3.0 mg/kg, partial responders showed among the lowest clonal expansion.

In the case of this clone: What it recognizes is unknown.

The clonotype originates from an adult with an advanced solid tumor such as melanoma, head and neck, liver or kidney cancer. Sequenced here: CD4+ or CD8+ T cells sorted from blood, sampled in a trial of the OX40 agonist ivuxolimab.

The CDR3 is CASSPPRGIQETQYF. The CDR3 DNA reads as TGTGCCAGCAGTCCTCCAAGGGGGATACAAGAGACCCAGTACTTC. The chain employs TRBV6-5 and TRBJ2-5; D might be TRBD1 (6 bases). CDR3 length: 15 residues. V shed 5 bases and J shed 2 bases, with 15 bases lying between them. Germline V CDR1 and CDR2: MNHEY, SVGAGI.